The 18 T cell receptor beta chains listed next were all sequenced from one sample in a study of monozygotic twins with inflammatory bowel disease. TCRdb reprocessed the 5' RACE reads and stores each CDR3 protein as one record, lacking DNA. The table lists over 110,000 distinct CDR3 sequences, with less than 3% in the top ten. The sample consisted of blood. The source is a human donor with ulcerative colitis or Crohn's disease, or a healthy co-twin of an affected twin (not recorded which).

The chain is built from TRBV18 and TRBJ2-1; no DNA is available, so the TRBD1 call from TCRdb remains unchecked. The germline V gene has CDR1 KGHSH and CDR2 LQKENI. The CDR3 runs to 15 residues. The CDR3 protein is CASSPIIGQQGEQFF.

The chain recombines TRBV6-5 with TRBJ2-7; as DNA is missing, the TRBD1 call by TCRdb cannot be tested. The CDR3 has 13 amino acids. Germline CDR1 MNHEY, CDR2 SVGAGI. CDR3 protein: CASRHRDSYEQYF.

This sequence joins TRBV12-3 or TRBV12-4 and TRBJ1-5. This CDR3 is built from 14 residues. This CDR3 is CASSSQGGGQPQHF.

The CDR3 spells CASSPRGQLYTGELFF. This chain uses TRBV9 with TRBJ2-2; the D call from TCRdb, TRBD1, cannot be confirmed without DNA. The CDR3 sequence is 16 residues long. CDR1 and CDR2 from the germline V gene are SGDLS and YYNGEE. The whole variable domain, filled in from reference TRBV9 and TRBJ2-2, reads DSGVTQTPKHLITATGQRVTLRCSPRSGDLSVYWYQQSLDQGLQFLIQYYNGEERAKGNILERFSAQQFPDLHSELNLSSLELGDSALYFCASSPRGQLYTGELFFGEGSRLTVL.

This chain joins TRBV7-3 and TRBJ2-3; TCRdb gives TRBD1 as the D gene, but with no DNA this cannot be confirmed. CDR3 length equals 18 residues. Germline V gene data show CDR1 as SGHTA and CDR2 as FQGTGA. The CDR3 here is CASSPGQGASDGTDTQYF.

The chain couples TRBV5-1 to TRBJ2-5. The CDR3 runs to 14 residues. The V gene's germline CDR1 is SGHRS and CDR2 YFSETQ. CDR3 protein: CASSLQQFQETQYF.

The chain couples TRBV27 to TRBJ1-6. Germline-derived CDR1 and CDR2 are MNHEY and SMNVEV (reference sequence). The CDR3 runs to 17 residues. Here the CDR3 reads CASSFLTGASYNSPLHF.

This CDR3 reads CAGGGSLADTQYF. The chain recombines TRBV7-2 with TRBJ2-3; the TRBD1 assignment by TCRdb is unverifiable without DNA. CDR3 length: 13 residues. Germline V gives CDR1 SGHTA, CDR2 FQGNSA.

The chain uses TRBV6-5 and TRBJ2-2; the D call of TRBD1 rests on TCRdb alone, since no DNA is present to check it. CDR1 MNHEY and CDR2 SVGAGI come from the germline V gene. The CDR3 spans 15 residues. Here the CDR3 reads CASSSGARGTGELFF.

The rearrangement joins TRBV7-3 to TRBJ1-1. This CDR3 is built from 13 residues. Germline V gene sequence: CDR1 SGHTA, CDR2 FQGTGA. The CDR3 loop reads CASSLTAGTEAFF.

The gene calls are TRBV15 and TRBJ1-4. Germline loops: CDR1 LNHNV, CDR2 YYDKDF (reference sequence). This CDR3 comprises 13 residues. CDR3 amino acids: CATSSGSNEKLFF.

V is TRBV12-3 or TRBV12-4 and J is TRBJ2-7; TCRdb's D call of TRBD1 is untestable without DNA. CDR3 length: 15 residues. CDR3 protein: CASSSMTGRSYEQYF.

The rearrangement uses TRBV7-2 and TRBJ1-1. The V gene's germline CDR1 is SGHTA and CDR2 FQGNSA. The CDR3 sequence is 15 residues long. The CDR3: CASSFGQRWNTEAFF.

The chain recombines TRBV5-1 with TRBJ2-7; TCRdb's D call of TRBD1 is untestable without DNA. The CDR3 is 13 amino acids. Germline-derived CDR1 and CDR2 are SGHRS and YFSETQ. This CDR3 reads CASSLAPGSEQYF.

The J gene is TRBJ2-6, the V gene TRBV20-1. The CDR3 runs to 17 residues. From germline, CDR1 is DFQATT and CDR2 SNEGSKA (reference sequence). The CDR3 here is CSARDYYLSSGANVLTF.

CDR3 sequence reads: CASSAGSGSNQPQHF. V usage is TRBV7-6 and J usage is TRBJ1-5. Germline CDR1 and CDR2: SGHVS and FNYEAQ. This CDR3 has 15 residues.

The chain joins TRBV20-1 to TRBJ1-4; TCRdb calls TRBD1, which cannot be checked without DNA. CDR3 size: 13 residues. CDR1 is DFQATT, CDR2 SNEGSKA, per germline (reference sequence). This CDR3 reads CSATQGSNEKLFF.

The chain is built from TRBV20-1 and TRBJ1-2; TCRdb picks TRBD1, but there is no DNA to check that call. The CDR3 spans 14 residues. Germline CDR1 reads DFQATT; CDR2 reads SNEGSKA (reference sequence). Here the CDR3 reads CSAKQGSVQYGYTF.